Reported below is one T cell receptor beta chain. As yet, its antigen is unknown. This sample is drawn from a study of cytomegalovirus exposure and HLA in healthy donors. The PCR employed 60 Vbeta primers together with 13 Jbeta primers. Sequenced by immunoSEQ multiplex PCR; TCRdb stores in-frame clones only, minus some. The data show more than 130,000 clones, with more than 75% seen just once and about 3.8% held by the top ten. The V gene's germline CDR1 is ENHRY and CDR2 SYGVKD. V was clipped by 2 bases and J by 0 bases, with 8 bases between them. CDR3 length equals 14 residues. The study, taken as a whole, reports: The study labeled approximately 150 TCR beta chains cytomegalovirus-associated. Several of the most significant clusters were apparently associated with common viral pathogens in a later analysis. For cytomegalovirus status, the classifier reportedly gave diagnoses with high specificity and sensitivity. Earlier analysis yielded a pattern in which most TCR beta V segments were productive about 87% or about 30% of the time.

This chain joins TRBV10-3 and TRBJ2-7, with a tentative D call TRBD2 (5 bases). The sequence was obtained from a man younger than 35 in good health and CMV-seronegative. Sequenced material: PBMCs. CDR3: CAISEGLTSYEQYF. The CDR3 DNA reads as TGTGCCATCAGTGAGGGACTCACCTCCTACGAGCAGTACTTC.